These 28 T cell receptor beta chains originate from one sample sequenced in a study of long-term antiretroviral therapy in people with HIV. At the survey level, the v3.0 immunoSEQ assay was run. The assay was immunoSEQ multiplex PCR, and TCRdb's table has in-frame clones only and misses some. The table has fewer than 25,000 clones, 80% to 90% seen once. The starting material was unsorted PBMCs, obtained 0.1 years before starting antiretroviral therapy. The receptors shown here come from a man aged 18 to 30 with HIV.

The V gene is TRBV29-1, the J gene TRBJ2-5, with 7 bases that match TRBD2. CDR1 SQVTM and CDR2 ANQGSEA come from the germline V gene. This CDR3 contains 14 residues. The V gene end was trimmed by 7 bases and the J gene end by 1 base; junction bases not matched to a gene: 9. CDR3 sequence (DNA): TGCAGCGCGGATTGGGGGGGGATCCAAGAGACCCAGTACTTC. It yields the protein CSADWGGIQETQYF. The complete variable domain, with remaining parts taken from reference TRBV29-1 and TRBJ2-5, reads SAVISQKPSRDICQRGTSLTIQCQVDSQVTMMFWYRQQPGQSLTLIATANQGSEATYESGFVIDKFPISRPNLTFSTLTVSNMSPEDSSIYLCSADWGGIQETQYFGPGTRLLVL.

The rearrangement joins TRBV25-1 to TRBJ2-2; TRBD1 aligns across 7 bases. The CDR3 covers 14 residues. Trimming at V came to 6 bases and at J to 4 bases, leaving 5 bases not matched to a gene. From germline, CDR1 is MGHDK and CDR2 SYGVNS. The CDR3 sequence: CASRQGSVTGELFF. In nucleotides, the CDR3 is TGTGCCAGCAGACAGGGGTCTGTCACCGGGGAGCTGTTTTTT.

V usage is TRBV7-3 and J usage is TRBJ2-3, with D unclear. V lost 1 base, J lost 2 bases, and 4 bases lay in between. The CDR3 is made up of 13 amino acids. Germline V gives CDR1 SGHTA, CDR2 FQGTGA. This chain's CDR3 is CASSLMPTDTQYF. The DNA for the CDR3 is TGTGCCAGCAGCTTAATGCCCACAGATACGCAGTATTTT.

In this sample, this clone turned up a few times. The rearrangement links TRBV19 to TRBJ2-7, with a weak D call TRBD1 (6 bases). Trimming pared 3 bases from V and 5 bases from J, leaving 14 bases between. The CDR3 has 14 amino acids. Germline values: CDR1 LNHDA, CDR2 SQIVND (reference sequence). CDR3 amino acids: CASSIGSGEHEQYF. The CDR3 DNA sequence: TGTGCCAGTAGTATCGGCTCAGGGGAGCACGAGCAGTACTTC.

The CDR3 DNA reads as TGTGCCTGGAGGCGGACGGTGACTAACTATGGCTACACCTTC. This gives the protein CAWRRTVTNYGYTF. The rearrangement links TRBV30 to TRBJ1-2, with D hard to call. The CDR3 is made up of 14 amino acids. CDR1 and CDR2 (germline): GTSNPN, SVGIG (reference sequence). Trimming shortened V by 3 bases and J by 0 bases, and 11 bases separated the two germline ends.

The chain employs TRBV9 and TRBJ1-2, with D uncertain. CDR1 is SGDLS and CDR2 is YYNGEE in the germline V gene. Trimming removed 6 bases at V and 4 bases at J, with 22 bases between. The CDR3 length is 16 residues. The CDR3 loop reads CASTPEVVSSTYGYTF. The CDR3 DNA follows: TGTGCCAGCACACCCGAGGTGGTTAGTAGCACCTATGGCTACACCTTC.

This rearrangement joins TRBV9 to TRBJ2-7; 7 nucleotides line up with TRBD1. The CDR3 has 15 amino acids. CDR1 SGDLS and CDR2 YYNGEE come from the germline V gene. The J segment lost 0 bases and the V segment lost 3 bases, leaving 6 bases of the junction unmatched. Written as DNA, the CDR3 is TGTGCCAGCAGCGCGAGACAGGGCCTCTCCTACGAGCAGTACTTC. It specifies CASSARQGLSYEQYF.

The chain joins TRBV7-3 to TRBJ2-2; TRBD1 matches 11 bases. Germline trimming cut 5 bases from V and 5 bases from J; bases unmatched to any gene: 10. This CDR3 region has 17 residues. Germline lookup yields CDR1 SGHTA and CDR2 FQGTGA. CDR3 sequence: CASSRPPGQGATGELFF. CDR3 nucleotides: TGTGCCAGCAGCCGCCCTCCCGGACAGGGGGCGACCGGGGAGCTGTTTTTT.

In its sample, this clone was seen a few times. The rearrangement links TRBV27 to TRBJ1-1; TRBD1 matches at 9 bases. The trim removed 3 bases at V and 4 bases at J, leaving 6 bases unmatched. Per germline, CDR1 MNHEY and CDR2 SMNVEV (reference sequence). The CDR3 sequence is 15 residues long. CDR3 region: CASSLDGQGSTEAFF. CDR3 in DNA: TGTGCCAGCAGTTTGGATGGACAGGGGAGCACTGAAGCTTTCTTT.

The rearrangement joins TRBV9 to TRBJ1-1; 7 bases are a match to TRBD1. With 3 bases clipped from V and 0 bases from J, the junction kept 8 bases outside the gene matches. The CDR3 runs 16 residues. CDR1 and CDR2 from the germline V gene are SGDLS and YYNGEE. The CDR3 coding sequence is TGTGCCAGCAGCGCTACCGGACAGGCGATGAACACTGAAGCTTTCTTT. This translates into CASSATGQAMNTEAFF.

The chain is built from TRBV7-3 and TRBJ2-5; 7 bases are shared with TRBD1. The CDR3 is 14 amino acids. Looked up from germline, CDR1 is SGHTA and CDR2 is FQGTGA. Unmatched junction bases numbered 8, after V lost 5 bases and J lost 5 bases. CDR3 nucleotide sequence: TGTGCCAGCAGCCCATCGACAGGGACGGAGACCCAGTACTTC. Residues: CASSPSTGTETQYF.

The sample holds a few counts of this clone. The rearrangement joins TRBV19 to TRBJ1-2, with TRBD1 matching 9 bases. The CDR3 runs 17 residues. Unmatched junction bases numbered 21, after V lost 10 bases and J lost 6 bases. From germline, CDR1 is LNHDA and CDR2 SQIVND (reference sequence). The CDR3 sequence is CATKALRTGESLDGYTF. The CDR3 DNA is TGTGCCACTAAGGCCCTGAGGACAGGGGAAAGTTTGGATGGCTACACCTTC. The full variable domain, its missing parts supplied by reference TRBV19 and TRBJ1-2, is DGGITQSPKYLFRKEGQNVTLSCEQNLNHDAMYWYRQDPGQGLRLIYYSQIVNDFQKGDIAEGYSVSREKKESFPLTVTSAQKNPTAFYLCATKALRTGESLDGYTFGSGTRLTVV.

This clone turned up a few times. V gene TRBV9 combines with J gene TRBJ2-2; D tentatively fits TRBD1 or TRBD2 (5 bases each). Germline CDR1 and CDR2: SGDLS and YYNGEE. This CDR3 has 13 amino acids. V was clipped by 3 bases and J by 6 bases, with 9 bases between them. This chain's CDR3 is CASSARGAGELFF. The DNA of the CDR3 is TGTGCCAGCAGCGCCAGAGGGGCCGGGGAGCTGTTTTTT.

This clone was seen once. The chain carries TRBV7-2 and TRBJ1-1, with unresolved D. There are 15 residues in the CDR3. Germline V gene lookup returns CDR1 SGHTA and CDR2 FQGNSA. Trimming took 0 bases from V and 4 from J, leaving 12 bases between them. This CDR3 is CASSLALKSVTEAFF. The CDR3 DNA reads TGTGCCAGCAGCTTAGCTTTGAAAAGTGTCACTGAAGCTTTCTTT.

The chain joins TRBV6-1 to TRBJ2-7, with TRBD2 matching 11 bases. Germline loops: CDR1 MNHNS, CDR2 SASEGT. Losses at the gene ends were 3 bases for V and 2 bases for J; bases not matched to a gene: 6. The CDR3 consists of 16 residues. CDR3 sequence reads: CASSDPGLAVPYEQYF. The CDR3 region has the DNA TGTGCCAGCAGTGATCCGGGACTAGCGGTACCCTACGAGCAGTACTTC.

The rearrangement joins TRBV9 to TRBJ2-1; 7 bases are a match to TRBD1. Germline loops: CDR1 SGDLS, CDR2 YYNGEE. The CDR3 consists of 16 residues. The V gene end was trimmed by 3 bases and the J gene end by 0 bases; junction bases not matched to a gene: 6. The CDR3 is CASSAGQQSSYNEQFF. The CDR3 DNA reads as TGTGCCAGCAGCGCGGGACAGCAGAGCTCCTACAATGAGCAGTTCTTC.

The chain uses TRBV5-6 and TRBJ2-7; TRBD2 agrees at 10 bases. From germline, CDR1 is SGHDT and CDR2 YYEEEE. After removal of 1 base from V and 3 bases from J, the junction contained 10 bases not matched to a gene. The CDR3 runs 17 residues. The CDR3 DNA sequence: TGTGCCAGCAGCTTGCTACCTCCTAGCGGGAGTAGCTACGAGCAGTACTTC. Its translation: CASSLLPPSGSSYEQYF.

V is TRBV9 and J is TRBJ1-1; D may be TRBD1 (5 bases). Germline CDR1 SGDLS, CDR2 YYNGEE. With 0 bases removed from V and 11 bases from J, the gap between germline ends came to 17 bases. The CDR3 extends over 14 amino acids. The CDR3 reads CASSVAGGSGPAFF. The CDR3 coding sequence is TGTGCCAGCAGCGTAGCGGGGGGGTCGGGGCCGGCTTTCTTT.

This sequence joins TRBV27 and TRBJ1-5; 12 nucleotides align to TRBD1. This CDR3 is 16 amino acids long. Germline V gene lookup returns CDR1 MNHEY and CDR2 SMNVEV (reference sequence). V was pared by 6 bases and J by 7 bases, with 10 bases of the junction left unmatched. The CDR3 reads CASSPQGTGGWQPQHF. The CDR3 DNA follows: TGTGCCAGCAGCCCCCAGGGGACAGGGGGCTGGCAGCCCCAGCATTTT.

As concerns this clone: The CDR3 carries no conserved terminal phenylalanine or tryptophan, so it likely arises from a read error. It is unclear where the CDR3 begins or ends on the DNA, so no DNA is shown, and the CDR3 is as TCRdb lists it. This rearrangement joins TRBV6-1 to TRBJ1-4; the D call TRBD1 from the table was never checked on the DNA. The CDR3 adds up to 12 amino acids, both ends counted. Looked up from germline, CDR1 is MNHNS and CDR2 is SASEGT. CDR3 region: CARTSFGPETGC.

The chain links TRBV19 to TRBJ1-5; TRBD1 agrees at 8 bases. CDR3 length: 13 amino acids. The J segment lost 2 bases and the V segment lost 10 bases, leaving 4 bases of the junction unmatched. Germline lookup yields CDR1 LNHDA and CDR2 SQIVND (reference sequence). The CDR3 coding sequence is TGTGCCACCCAGGGGGCCCGCAATCAGCCCCAGCATTTT. This sequence encodes CATQGARNQPQHF.

In its sample, this clone was seen once. The J gene is TRBJ1-5, the V gene TRBV9; D remains unclear. In germline, CDR1 is SGDLS, CDR2 YYNGEE. The CDR3 has 14 amino acids. The V and J ends lost 3 bases and 3 bases respectively, with 10 bases between them. The CDR3 sequence is CASSAGSYNQPQHF. The CDR3 DNA sequence: TGTGCCAGCAGCGCGGGAAGTTACAATCAGCCCCAGCATTTT.

The chain uses TRBV7-2 and TRBJ2-7; the D gene is possibly TRBD1 (5 bases). The CDR3 is 16 residues long. V shed 1 base and J shed 0 bases, with 13 bases lying between them. Germline V gene sequence: CDR1 SGHTA, CDR2 FQGNSA. CDR3 in amino acids: CASSLGDRGGSYEQYF. CDR3 bases: TGTGCCAGCAGCTTAGGTGATAGGGGTGGCTCCTACGAGCAGTACTTC.

The genes are TRBV11-1 and TRBJ2-7; 8 nucleotides line up with TRBD2. Germline-derived CDR1 and CDR2 are SGHAT and FQDESV (reference sequence). V was clipped by 5 bases and J by 4 bases; unmatched bases: 13. The CDR3 is made up of 16 amino acids. The chain's CDR3 is CASSTRYGLASYEQYF. DNA of the CDR3: TGTGCCAGCAGCACCAGGTACGGACTAGCCTCTTACGAGCAGTACTTC.

V usage is TRBV15 and J usage is TRBJ2-7, with D possibly matching TRBD1 (5 bases). Germline loops: CDR1 LNHNV, CDR2 YYDKDF (reference sequence). Trimming stripped 2 bases from V and 6 bases from J, with 17 bases between. The CDR3 is made up of 15 amino acids. CDR3 residues: CATSRSGSGVGEQYF. CDR3 coding DNA: TGTGCCACCAGCAGATCAGGGTCCGGTGTTGGCGAGCAGTACTTC.

This chain links TRBV5-1 with TRBJ1-1, with D tentatively TRBD1 (5 bases). With 2 bases removed from V and 4 bases from J, the gap between germline ends came to 18 bases. The CDR3 extends over 16 amino acids. CDR1 and CDR2 from the germline V gene are SGHRS and YFSETQ. The CDR3 loop reads CASSFSGTDLGTEAFF. CDR3 bases: TGCGCCAGCAGCTTTTCCGGGACCGATCTCGGCACTGAAGCTTTCTTT.

The chain couples TRBV25-1 to TRBJ2-5, with D perhaps TRBD1 or TRBD2 (5 bases each). The CDR3 is made up of 16 amino acids. Germline CDR1 is MGHDK and CDR2 is SYGVNS. V lost 5 bases and J lost 5, with 21 bases in between. DNA for the CDR3: TGTGCCAGCAGTCCCAGGGCGAACAGCGGTGGGGAGACCCAGTACTTC. Encoded protein: CASSPRANSGGETQYF.

CDR3 protein: CASSQLQGGQGGSPLHF. CDR3 coding DNA: TGTGCCAGCAGCCAACTCCAAGGAGGACAGGGAGGTTCACCCCTCCACTTT. The rearrangement uses TRBV4-2 and TRBJ1-6; 8 nucleotides agree with TRBD1. Germline lookup yields CDR1 LGHNA and CDR2 YNFKEQ. This CDR3 has 17 amino acids. V gave up 2 bases and J gave up 9 bases; unmatched junction bases: 12.